The source of this TCR beta chain is a study of cytomegalovirus exposure and HLA in healthy donors. About the research overall: Among several hundred genotyped donors, about 85% fell in the Caucasian-associated ancestry cluster.

In the case of this clone: The antigen remains undetermined.

Study results and caveats: The listing of 150 or so TCR beta chains classed them as cytomegalovirus-associated.

PCR used 60 Vbeta primers and 13 Jbeta primers. This table comes from immunoSEQ multiplex PCR, and its TCRdb copy is limited to in-frame clones, with some not included. The sample lists tens of thousands of clones; approximately 73% were seen once. This CDR3 spans 14 amino acids. Germline assignment: CDR1 MDHEN and CDR2 SYDVKM. V was cut by 8 bases and J by 6 bases, with 16 bases left in between. The chain uses TRBV28 and TRBJ2-2; tentatively, D is TRBD2 (6 bases). Sequences were obtained from PBMCs. The sequence was obtained from a young man in good health and CMV-seronegative. In nucleotides, the CDR3 is TGTGCCAGCTCTAGGGTACCGGGGGCCGGGGAGCTGTTTTTT. It codes for CASSRVPGAGELFF.